This T cell receptor beta chain came from a study of T cell clonality in common variable immunodeficiency. Study-level points and caveats: In common variable immunodeficiency, TCR beta chains reportedly carried fewer deletions and N-nucleotide insertions. Shared TCRbeta clones were fewer between CVID subjects than controls.

In this sample, this clone turned up many times. Its cognate antigen is unknown. One junction end does not reproduce the germline sequence, and a read error may be involved. Coverage ceases 3 residues before the CDR3 finishes, and the germline J gene fills in the end. Data came from immunoSEQ multiplex PCR; TCRdb stores just in-frame clones and leaves some out. The sample shows 21,000 or so clones, none of them appearing just once. This CDR3 region has 16 residues. Germline assignment: CDR1 LGHNA and CDR2 YNFKEQ. The chain couples TRBV4-2 to TRBJ2-7; TRBD1 matches 11 bases. The sequence was obtained from a human donor with common variable immunodeficiency. The sequenced material came from peripheral blood mononuclear cells. Partial CDR3 DNA: TGCGCCAGCAGCCAAGATGGCGGGACAGGGGGCTACGAG. Translating gives CASSQDGGTGGYE. The CDR3, in full, reads CASSQDGGTGGYEQYF.